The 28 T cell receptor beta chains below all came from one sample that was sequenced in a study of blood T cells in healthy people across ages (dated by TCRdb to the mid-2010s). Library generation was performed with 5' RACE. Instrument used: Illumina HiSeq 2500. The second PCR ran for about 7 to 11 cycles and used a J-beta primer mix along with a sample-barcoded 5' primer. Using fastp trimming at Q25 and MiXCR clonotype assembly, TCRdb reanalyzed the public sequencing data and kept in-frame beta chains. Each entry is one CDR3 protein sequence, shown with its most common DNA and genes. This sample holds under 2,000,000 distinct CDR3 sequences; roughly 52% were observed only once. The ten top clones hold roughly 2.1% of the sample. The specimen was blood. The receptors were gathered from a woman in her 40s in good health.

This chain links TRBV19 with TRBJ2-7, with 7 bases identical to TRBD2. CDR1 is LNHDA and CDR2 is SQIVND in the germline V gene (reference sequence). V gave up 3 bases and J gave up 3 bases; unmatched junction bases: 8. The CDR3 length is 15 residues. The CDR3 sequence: CASSMYAGVVYEQYF. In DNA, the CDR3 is TGTGCCAGTAGTATGTATGCGGGGGTGGTCTACGAGCAGTACTTC.

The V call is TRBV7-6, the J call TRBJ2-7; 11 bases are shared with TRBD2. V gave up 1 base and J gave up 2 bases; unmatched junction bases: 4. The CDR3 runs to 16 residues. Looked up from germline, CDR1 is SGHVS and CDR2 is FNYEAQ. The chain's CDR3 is CASSLGASGGPYEQYF. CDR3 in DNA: TGTGCCAGCAGCTTAGGGGCTAGCGGGGGGCCCTACGAGCAGTACTTC.

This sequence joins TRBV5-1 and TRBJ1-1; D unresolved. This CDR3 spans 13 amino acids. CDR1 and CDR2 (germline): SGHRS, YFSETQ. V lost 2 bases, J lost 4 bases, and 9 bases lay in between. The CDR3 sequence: CASSLDWSTEAFF. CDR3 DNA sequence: TGCGCCAGCAGCTTAGACTGGAGCACTGAAGCTTTCTTT.

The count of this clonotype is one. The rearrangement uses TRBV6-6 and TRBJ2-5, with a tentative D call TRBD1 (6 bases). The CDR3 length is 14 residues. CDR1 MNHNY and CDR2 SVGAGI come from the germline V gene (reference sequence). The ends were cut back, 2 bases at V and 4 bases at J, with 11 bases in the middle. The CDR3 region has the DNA TGTGCCAGCAGTTACCAGGCAGGGGCAGAGACCCAGTACTTC. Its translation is CASSYQAGAETQYF.

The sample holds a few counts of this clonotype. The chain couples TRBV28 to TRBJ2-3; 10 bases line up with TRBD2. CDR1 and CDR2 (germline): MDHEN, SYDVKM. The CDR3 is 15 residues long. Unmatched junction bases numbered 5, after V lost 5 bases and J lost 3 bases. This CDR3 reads CASSAAGGPTDTQYF. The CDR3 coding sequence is TGTGCCAGCAGTGCAGCGGGGGGGCCTACAGATACGCAGTATTTT.

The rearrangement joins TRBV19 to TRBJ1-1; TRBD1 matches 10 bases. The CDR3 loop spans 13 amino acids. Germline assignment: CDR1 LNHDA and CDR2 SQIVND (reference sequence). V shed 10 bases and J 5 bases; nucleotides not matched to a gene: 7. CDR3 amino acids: CATTDRGRTEAFF. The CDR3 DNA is TGTGCCACCACTGACAGGGGGCGGACTGAAGCTTTCTTT.

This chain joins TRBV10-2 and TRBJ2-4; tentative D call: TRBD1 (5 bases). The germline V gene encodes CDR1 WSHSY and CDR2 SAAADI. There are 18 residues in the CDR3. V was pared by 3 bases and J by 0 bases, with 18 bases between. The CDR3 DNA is TGCGCCAGCAGTGAAGTAGGTTTAGGGGTGAGAGCCAAAAACATTCAGTACTTC. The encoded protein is CASSEVGLGVRAKNIQYF.

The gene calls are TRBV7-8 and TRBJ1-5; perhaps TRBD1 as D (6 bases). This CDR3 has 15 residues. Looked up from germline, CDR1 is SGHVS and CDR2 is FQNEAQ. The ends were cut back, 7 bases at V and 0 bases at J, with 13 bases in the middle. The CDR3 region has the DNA TGTGCCAGCACCCTCGACAGGTATAGCAATCAGCCCCAGCATTTT. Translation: CASTLDRYSNQPQHF.

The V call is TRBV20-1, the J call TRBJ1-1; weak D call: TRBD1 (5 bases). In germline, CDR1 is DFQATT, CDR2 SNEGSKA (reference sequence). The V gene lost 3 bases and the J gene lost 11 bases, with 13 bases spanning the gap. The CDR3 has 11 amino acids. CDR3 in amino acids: CSARSPRGAFF. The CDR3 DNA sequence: TGCAGTGCTAGGAGTCCCCGGGGGGCTTTCTTT.

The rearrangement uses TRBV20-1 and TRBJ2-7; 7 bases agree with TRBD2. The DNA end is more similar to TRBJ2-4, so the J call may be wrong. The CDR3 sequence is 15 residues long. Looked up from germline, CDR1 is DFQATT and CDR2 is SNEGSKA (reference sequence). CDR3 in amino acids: CSASFGNGAGDIQYF. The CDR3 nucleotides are TGCAGTGCTAGTTTTGGCAACGGGGCGGGGGACATTCAGTACTTC.

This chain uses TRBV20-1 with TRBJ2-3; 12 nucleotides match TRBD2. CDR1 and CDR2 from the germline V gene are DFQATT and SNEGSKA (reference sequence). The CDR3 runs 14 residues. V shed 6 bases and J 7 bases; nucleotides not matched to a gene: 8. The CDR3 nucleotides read TGCAGTGCCGCTAGCGGGGGGGCCAAGAATACGCAGTATTTT. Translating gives CSAASGGAKNTQYF.

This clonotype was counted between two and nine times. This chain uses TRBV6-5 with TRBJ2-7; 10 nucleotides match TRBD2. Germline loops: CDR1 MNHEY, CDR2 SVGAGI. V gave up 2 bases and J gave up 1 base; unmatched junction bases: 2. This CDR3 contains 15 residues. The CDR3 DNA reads TGTGCCAGCAGTTACACTAGCGGGGTGTCCTACGAGCAGTACTTC. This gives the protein CASSYTSGVSYEQYF.

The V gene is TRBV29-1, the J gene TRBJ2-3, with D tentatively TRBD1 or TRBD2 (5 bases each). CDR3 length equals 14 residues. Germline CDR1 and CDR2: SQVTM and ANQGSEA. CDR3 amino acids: CTITRGTGADTQYF. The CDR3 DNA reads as TGCACCATCACGAGAGGGACCGGCGCAGATACGCAGTATTTT.

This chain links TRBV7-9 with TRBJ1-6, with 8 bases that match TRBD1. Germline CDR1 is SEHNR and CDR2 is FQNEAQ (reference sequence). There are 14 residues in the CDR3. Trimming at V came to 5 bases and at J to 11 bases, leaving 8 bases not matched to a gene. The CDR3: CASSPSGGAPPLHF. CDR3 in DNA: TGTGCCAGCAGCCCTTCAGGGGGCGCGCCACCCCTCCACTTT. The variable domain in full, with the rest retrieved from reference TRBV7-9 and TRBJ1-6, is DTGVSQNPRHKITKRGQNVTFRCDPISEHNRLYWYRQTLGQGPEFLTYFQNEAQLEKSRLLSDRFSAERPKGSFSTLEIQRTEQGDSAMYLCASSPSGGAPPLHFGNGTRLTVT.

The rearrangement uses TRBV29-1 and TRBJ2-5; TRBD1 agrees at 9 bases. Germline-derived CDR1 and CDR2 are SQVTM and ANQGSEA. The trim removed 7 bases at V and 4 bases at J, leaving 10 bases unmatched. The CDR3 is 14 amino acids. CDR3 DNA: TGCAGCGCTCCGAACCCGGACAGGGGAGAGACCCAGTACTTC. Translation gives CSAPNPDRGETQYF.

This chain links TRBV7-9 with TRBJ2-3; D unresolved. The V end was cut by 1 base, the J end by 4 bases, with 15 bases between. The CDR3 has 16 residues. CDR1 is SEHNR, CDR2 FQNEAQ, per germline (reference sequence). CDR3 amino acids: CASSLGGVGEADTQYF. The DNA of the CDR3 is TGTGCCAGCAGCTTAGGAGGCGTTGGGGAAGCAGATACGCAGTATTTT.

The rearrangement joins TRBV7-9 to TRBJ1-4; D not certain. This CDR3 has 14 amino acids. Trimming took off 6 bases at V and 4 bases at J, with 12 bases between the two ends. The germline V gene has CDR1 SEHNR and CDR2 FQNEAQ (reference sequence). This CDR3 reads CASRPGPINEKLFF. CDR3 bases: TGTGCCAGCAGACCCGGGCCAATTAATGAAAAACTGTTTTTT.

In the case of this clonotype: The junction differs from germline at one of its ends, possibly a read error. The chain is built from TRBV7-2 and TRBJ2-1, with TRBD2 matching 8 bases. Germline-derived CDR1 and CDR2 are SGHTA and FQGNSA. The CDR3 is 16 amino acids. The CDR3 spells CASSLTRGGPYSEQFF. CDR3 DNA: TGTGCCAGCAGCTTAACCCGCGGGGGGCCCTACAGTGAGCAGTTCTTC.

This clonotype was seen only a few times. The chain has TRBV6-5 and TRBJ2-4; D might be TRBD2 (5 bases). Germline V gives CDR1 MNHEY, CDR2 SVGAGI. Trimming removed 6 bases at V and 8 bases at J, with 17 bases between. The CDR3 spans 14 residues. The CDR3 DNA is TGTGCCAGCAGACAAACGGACTTTTTGGACATTCAGTACTTC. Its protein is CASRQTDFLDIQYF.

The CDR3 loop reads CASSQATANYEQYF. Written as DNA, the CDR3 is TGTGCCAGCAGCCAAGCTACAGCGAATTACGAGCAGTACTTC. The chain links TRBV4-2 to TRBJ2-7; unclear D gene. The V gene's germline CDR1 is LGHNA and CDR2 YNFKEQ. With 1 base removed from V and 4 bases from J, the gap between germline ends came to 11 bases. This CDR3 has 14 amino acids.

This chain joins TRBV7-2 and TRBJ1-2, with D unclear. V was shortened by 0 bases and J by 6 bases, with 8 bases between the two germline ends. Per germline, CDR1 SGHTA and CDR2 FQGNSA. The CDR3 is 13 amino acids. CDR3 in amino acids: CASSLARVDGYTF. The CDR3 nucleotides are TGTGCCAGCAGCTTAGCAAGGGTGGATGGCTACACCTTC.

In DNA, the CDR3 is TGCGCCAGCAGCCAACCGGGACAGGGGGGACCCTACGAGCAGTACTTC. Amino acids: CASSQPGQGGPYEQYF. The chain has TRBV4-3 and TRBJ2-7; 11 nucleotides align to TRBD1. CDR3 length: 16 amino acids. Germline V CDR1 and CDR2: LGHNA, YSLEER. Unmatched junction bases numbered 5, after V lost 2 bases and J lost 2 bases.

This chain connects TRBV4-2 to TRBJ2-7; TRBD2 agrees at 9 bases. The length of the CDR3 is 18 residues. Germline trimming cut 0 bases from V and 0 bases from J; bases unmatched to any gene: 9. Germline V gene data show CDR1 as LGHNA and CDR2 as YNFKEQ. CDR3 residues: CASSQEISASGISYEQYF. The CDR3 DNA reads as TGTGCCAGCAGCCAAGAGATTTCGGCTAGCGGGATCTCCTACGAGCAGTACTTC.

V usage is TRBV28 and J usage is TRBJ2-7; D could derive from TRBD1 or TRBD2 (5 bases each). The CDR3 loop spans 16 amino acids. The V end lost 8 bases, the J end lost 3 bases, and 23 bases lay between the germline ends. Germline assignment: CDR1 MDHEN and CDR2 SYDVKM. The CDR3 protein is CASGTPGRTLGYEQYF. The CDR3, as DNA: TGTGCCAGCGGTACTCCGGGACGCACCTTGGGCTACGAGCAGTACTTC.

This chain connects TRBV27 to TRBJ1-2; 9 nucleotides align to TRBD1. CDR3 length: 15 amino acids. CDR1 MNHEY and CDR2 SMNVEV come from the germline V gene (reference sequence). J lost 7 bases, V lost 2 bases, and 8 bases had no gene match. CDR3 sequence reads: CASSLGQGPLLGYTF. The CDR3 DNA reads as TGTGCCAGCAGTTTAGGACAGGGGCCTCTGCTTGGCTACACCTTC.

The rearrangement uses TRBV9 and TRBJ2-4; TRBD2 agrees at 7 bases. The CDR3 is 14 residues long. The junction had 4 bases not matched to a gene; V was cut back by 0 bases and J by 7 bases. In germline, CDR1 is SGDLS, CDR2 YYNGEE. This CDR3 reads CASSVGMGGNIQYF. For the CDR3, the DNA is TGTGCCAGCAGCGTAGGGATGGGGGGGAACATTCAGTACTTC.

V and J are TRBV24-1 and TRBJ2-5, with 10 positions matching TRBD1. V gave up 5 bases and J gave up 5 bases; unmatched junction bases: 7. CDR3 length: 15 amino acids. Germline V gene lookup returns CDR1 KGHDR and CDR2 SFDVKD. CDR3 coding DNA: TGTGCCACCAGTGGCCTAGACAGGGGGCGGGAGACCCAGTACTTC. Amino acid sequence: CATSGLDRGRETQYF.

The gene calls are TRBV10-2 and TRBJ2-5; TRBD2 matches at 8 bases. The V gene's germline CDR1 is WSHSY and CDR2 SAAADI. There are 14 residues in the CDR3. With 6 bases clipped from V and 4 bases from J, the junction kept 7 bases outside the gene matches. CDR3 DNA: TGCGCCAGCAGGGCGACTAGCGCGGGAGAGACCCAGTACTTC. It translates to CASRATSAGETQYF.